This T cell receptor (beta chain) was sequenced for a study of blood T cell repertoires in COVID-19 (TCRdb year 2020). Concerning the study at large: Samples covering the acute and convalescent phases of COVID-19 were provided by collaborators in the United States, Italy and Spain. The prospective study material was composed of cDNA or gDNA derived from T cells, B-cell-depleted T cells, or PBMCs. Where available, HLA class I and class II types were obtained from metadata supplied by the sample provider rather than from assay-based typing. The dataset comprised deeply sampled blood TCRbeta repertoires from subjects exposed to, actively infected with, or recovered from COVID-19. Nearly every sample came with metadata listing a de-identified subject ID, COVID-19 status, age in years and sex. The samples were drawn from two sources: the first 160 participants of the ongoing ImmuneRACE study, and 950 to 1,500 subjects contributed by 6 global collaborators. A freely available public database, intended as a resource for researchers studying the immune response to SARS-CoV-2, is where the repertoires were released.

Participants in the prospective study were aged about 18 to 95 years, lived in about two dozen United States geographic areas, and enrolled through a virtual design. Cohort assignment in the prospective study relied on participant-reported clinical history from a screening survey and a study questionnaire. Recovered participants in ImmuneRACE Cohort 3 were defined by two consecutive negative NP/OP PCR tests, clearance by a healthcare professional, or resolution of symptoms. In the prospective study, whole blood, serum and a nasopharyngeal or oropharyngeal swab were collected from each participant by mobile phlebotomists. Prospective study participants could optionally give additional blood draws and questionnaires over an approximately two-month period. Blood samples from the prospective study were shipped frozen or at room temperature prior to DNA extraction. On this clone: Its specific antigen is unknown. Per-base qualities were not stored, and no clone one base away is much larger.

The CDR3 holds 13 amino acids from the cysteine to the phenylalanine. The DNA shown is the 39-base CDR3, in frame from base 1. CDR1 LNHDA and CDR2 SQIVND were looked up in the germline V gene (reference sequence). The V and J ends are trimmed by 9 bases and 4 bases, leaving 13 bases between them. Study-wide conclusions, independent of this receptor: The quantity of clinical and demographic metadata differed by source and by participant and was supplied without curation.

The immunoSEQ Assay, a bias-controlled multiplex PCR, was used to amplify TCRbeta CDR3 regions from genomic DNA. Processing in the source paper ran as follows. The number of nucleated cells in each sample was estimated by amplification of reference gene primers within the assay. To quantify the absolute abundance of each unique TCRbeta CDR3 rearrangement, sequence reads were collapsed and filtered. For each sample, productive Simpson clonality was calculated as the square root of Simpson's diversity index over productive rearrangements. The table was pulled from immuneACCESS by TCRdb, which kept in-frame rearrangements only. Such tables lose some clones; where checked, under half of the loss comes from unresolved V genes, and the rest has no known cause. V and J calls and clone size are copied from that table; D and trimming were computed from the DNA. Across this sample there are hundreds of thousands of clones, with roughly nine tenths seen only once. Around 1.1% of the sample belongs to the ten largest clones.

The sequencing sample was made of PBMCs or T cells enriched from blood (not recorded which). This TCR was recovered from a man aged 30 to 39 who had recovered from COVID-19. The chain is encoded by TRBV19 joined to TRBJ1-5; the D gene identity is not certain. This receptor carries the CDR3 CASFGPRNQPQHF. The nucleotides are TGTGCCAGCTTTGGGCCTCGTAATCAGCCCCAGCATTTT.